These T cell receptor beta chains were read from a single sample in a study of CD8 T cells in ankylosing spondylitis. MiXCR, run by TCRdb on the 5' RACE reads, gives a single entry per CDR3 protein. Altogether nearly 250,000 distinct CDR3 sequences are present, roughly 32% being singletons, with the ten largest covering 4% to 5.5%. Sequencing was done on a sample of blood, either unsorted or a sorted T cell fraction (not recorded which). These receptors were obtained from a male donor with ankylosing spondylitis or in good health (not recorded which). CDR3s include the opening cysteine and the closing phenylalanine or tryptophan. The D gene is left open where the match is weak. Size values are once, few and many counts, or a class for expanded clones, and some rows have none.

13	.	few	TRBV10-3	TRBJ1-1	TGTGCCTCCCTCGAAGACATGAACACTGAAGCTTTCTTT	CASLEDMNTEAFF
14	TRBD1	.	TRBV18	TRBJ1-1	TGTGCCAGCTCGGGGGGACAGGGGGCAACTGAAGCTTTCTTT	CASSGGQGATEAFF
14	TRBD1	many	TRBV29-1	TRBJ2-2	TGCAGCGTTTCCCGGACAGGGAAATCCGGGGAGCTGTTTTTT	CSVSRTGKSGELFF
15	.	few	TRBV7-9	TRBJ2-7	TGTGCCAGCAGCTCGACCTGGACAGCTCCCTACGAGCAGTACTTC	CASSSTWTAPYEQYF
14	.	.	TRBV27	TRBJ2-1	TGTGCCACCCACTCCGGGACGGAATACAATGAGCAGTTCTTC	CATHSGTEYNEQFF
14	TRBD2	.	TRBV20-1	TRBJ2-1	TGCAGTGCTAAAAGCGGGGGGGTCTACAATGAGCAGTTCTTC	CSAKSGGVYNEQFF
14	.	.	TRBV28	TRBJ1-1	TGTGCCAGCAGTTCTGACCCACAGGGTACTGAAGCTTTCTTT	CASSSDPQGTEAFF
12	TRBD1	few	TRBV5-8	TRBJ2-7	TGTGCCAGCTCAGGGGGCCCCTACGAGCAGTACTTC	CASSGGPYEQYF
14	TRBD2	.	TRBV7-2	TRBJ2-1	TGTGCCAGCAGCTCGCGGGGGGCATACAATGAGCAGTTCTTC	CASSSRGAYNEQFF
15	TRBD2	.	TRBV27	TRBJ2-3	TGTGCCAGCAGTTTAACGGCGGGGGGGAGAGATACGCAGTATTTT	CASSLTAGGRDTQYF
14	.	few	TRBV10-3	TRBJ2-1	TGTGCCATCACCCCCTCGGAAGTTTACAATGAGCAGTTCTTC	CAITPSEVYNEQFF
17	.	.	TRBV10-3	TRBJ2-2	TGTGCCATCAGTGAATACGGACGGACACCGCAGACCGGGGAGCTGTTTTTT	CAISEYGRTPQTGELFF
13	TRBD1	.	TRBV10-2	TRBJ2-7	TGCGCCAGCGGAGAGGACAGGTCCTACGAGCAGTACTTC	CASGEDRSYEQYF
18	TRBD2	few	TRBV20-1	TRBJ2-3	TGCAGTGCTAGACATTTAGCGGGGGCCACCATTAGCACAGATACGCAGTATTTT	CSARHLAGATISTDTQYF
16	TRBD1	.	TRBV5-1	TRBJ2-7	TGCGCCAGCAGCTCCCCGGACAGGGGTTGGGGGCTCGAGCAGTACTTC	CASSSPDRGWGLEQYF
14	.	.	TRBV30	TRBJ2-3	TGTGCCTGGGGACCCGGGGGATCCACAGATACGCAGTATTTT	CAWGPGGSTDTQYF
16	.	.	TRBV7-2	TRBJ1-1	TGTGCCAGCAGCTTAGCTCGGATCAGGGTCGTCGTAGAGGCTTTCTTT	CASSLARIRVVVEAFF